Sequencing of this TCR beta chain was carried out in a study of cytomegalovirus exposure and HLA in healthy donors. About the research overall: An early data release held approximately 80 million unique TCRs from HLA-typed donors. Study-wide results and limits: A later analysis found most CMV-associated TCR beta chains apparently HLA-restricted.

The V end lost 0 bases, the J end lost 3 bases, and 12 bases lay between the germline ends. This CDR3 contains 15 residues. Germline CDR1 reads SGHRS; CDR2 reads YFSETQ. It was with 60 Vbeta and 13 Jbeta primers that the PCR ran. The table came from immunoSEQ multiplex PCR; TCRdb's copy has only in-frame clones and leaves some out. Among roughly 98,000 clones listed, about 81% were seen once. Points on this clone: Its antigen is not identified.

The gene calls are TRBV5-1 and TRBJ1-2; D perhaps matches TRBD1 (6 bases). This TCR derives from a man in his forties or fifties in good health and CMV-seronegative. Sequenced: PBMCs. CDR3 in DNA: TGCGCCAGCAGCTTGGGTACAGGGTCGTACTATGGCTACACCTTC. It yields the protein CASSLGTGSYYGYTF.